Here is one T cell receptor beta chain with its context. Its antigen is currently not known. Within one base of it there is no much larger clone, and no base qualities were kept. Sample time point, as interpreted from the label and publication: about 28 days (+/-7) after the second vaccine dose. AZD1222 recipients whose second dose came at about 4 weeks and those whose second dose came at about 12 weeks were combined into one group, since spike-specific TCR depth and breadth did not differ between the two schedules. Vaccinee samples were obtained from the UK trials COV001 and COV002, which included a single-blind randomized controlled phase 2/3 trial of AZD1222 (ChAdOx1 nCoV-19) in healthy adults. Trial participant PBMC samples were collected at day 0 and day 28 after the second dose for TCRbeta chain sequencing. The CDR3 regions of human TCRbeta chains were analyzed by immunosequencing. For the original study's pipeline: TCRs in the repertoires were matched against a reference library of SARS-CoV-2-specific TCRs that had been generated with the MIRA antigen-specificity platform. Breadth meant the fraction of unique TCRs that were SARS-CoV-2-associated, whereas depth meant the fraction of total T cells that were SARS-CoV-2-associated. Each spike-specific TCR was assigned to its reactive spike region and to a CD4 or CD8 class using the MIRA data. Log10-transformed breadth and depth values were compared by one-way ANOVA with Sidak's multiple comparisons tests. Held by TCRdb, this immuneACCESS table contains in-frame sequences only and omits some clones. Under half of the omission traces to an unresolved V gene where checked; the cause of the rest is unknown. V, J and clone size are taken as reported in that table, and D and trimming were inferred from the DNA itself. Present in this sample are 110,000 or so clones, around 90% of which were seen just once. Just over 3.5% of the sample is held by the ten biggest clonotypes.

The sample is drawn from a study of T cell responses to AZD1222 COVID-19 vaccine (dated by TCRdb to about 2021). Notes on the research overall: A total of under 250 trial participants underwent TCR sequencing, of whom under 220 had received two doses of AZD1222 and some 25 had received two doses of the MenACWY control vaccine. Trial participants were enrolled by age into subgroups of 18-55, 56-69 and 70-plus years, and about 150, 27 and 61 TCR-sequenced participants, respectively, were included in these subgroups. Study-level results and caveats: Conclusions about previously exposed vaccinees were limited because only six AZD1222 recipients were SARS-CoV-2 seropositive at baseline. Because no day 14 peak-response samples were available, repertoires were characterized only after the peak T cell response. The 56-69-year group was small, and its depth increase did not reach significance, likely because of low power. CD4 TCRs associated with the vaccine covered the entire spike protein, and the dominant responses were in regions 160-218 and 743-854. Epitopes outside the regions mutated in the B.1.351 and B.1.1.7 variants were reportedly recognized by nearly half of the unique spike-specific TCRs. Participants were mostly white British and included more females than males, and it was suggested by the authors that clonal diversity may have been underestimated. After two AZD1222 doses, both the breadth and the depth of spike-specific TCRs were significantly higher than at day 0 and than in MenACWY recipients.

From its cysteine to its phenylalanine, the CDR3 spans 17 amino acids. Kept here is only the CDR3 DNA, which spans 51 bases and is read in frame from base 1. Trimming removed 0 bases from V and 4 bases from J, leaving 16 bases between the germline ends. CDR1 and CDR2 are drawn from the germline V gene: SGDLS, YYNGEE. This sequence originates from an adult who received the AZD1222 COVID-19 vaccine. In this chain, TRBV9 is recombined with TRBJ2-2, and TRBD1 may be the D gene, going by 6 matching bases. The source material was peripheral blood, sampled 28 days after the second AZD1222 dose. The nucleotides read TGTGCCAGCAGCGTAGAGGTGGGGGCTCGGAGCACCGGGGAGCTGTTTTTT. Translated, it gives CASSVEVGARSTGELFF.